This T cell receptor (beta chain) derives from a study of tumor-infiltrating lymphocytes in localized non-small cell lung cancer. Study in general: Patients included smokers and never-smokers with various histologies, some sampled after neoadjuvant chemotherapy. Each patient gave resected tumor and non-adjacent uninvolved lung tissue.

The data were produced by immunoSEQ multiplex PCR, yet TCRdb's version contains in-frame clones alone and is incomplete. The data show more than 15,000 clones, roughly 69% seen once. Regarding this clone: Its antigen is undetermined.

The CDR3 totals 16 residues. Between the trimmed V and J ends, which lost 1 base and 7 bases, there was a span of 16 bases. CDR1 is SEHNR, CDR2 FQNEAQ, per germline (reference sequence). Study-wide results and limits: Recurrence-free survival showed no association with tumor T-cell fraction. TCRbeta sequencing showed higher T cell infiltration in tumors than uninvolved lung.

The sequencing sample was made of lung tumor tissue. This clonotype was obtained from a human donor with non-small cell lung cancer. The V call is TRBV7-9, the J call TRBJ2-2; D is unresolved. The CDR3 nucleotides are TGTGCCAGCAGCTTAGATCCGCGGCGGAAGGGCGGGGAGCTGTTTTTT. This encodes CASSLDPRRKGGELFF.